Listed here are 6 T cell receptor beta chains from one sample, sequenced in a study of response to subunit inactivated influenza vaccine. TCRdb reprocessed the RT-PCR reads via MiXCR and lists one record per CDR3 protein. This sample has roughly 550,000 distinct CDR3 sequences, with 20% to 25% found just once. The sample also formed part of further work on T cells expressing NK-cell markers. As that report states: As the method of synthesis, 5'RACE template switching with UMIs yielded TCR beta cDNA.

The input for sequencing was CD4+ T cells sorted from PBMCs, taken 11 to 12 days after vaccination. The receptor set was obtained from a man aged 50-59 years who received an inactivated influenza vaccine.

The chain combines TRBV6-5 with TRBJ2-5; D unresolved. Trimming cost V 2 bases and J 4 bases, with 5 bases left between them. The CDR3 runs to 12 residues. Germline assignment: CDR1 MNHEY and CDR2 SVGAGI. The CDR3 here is CASSYRGETQYF. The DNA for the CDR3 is TGTGCCAGCAGTTACCGTGGAGAGACCCAGTACTTC.

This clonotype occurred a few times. CDR3 amino acids: CASSLDGRRSYEQYF. In nucleotides, the CDR3 is TGCGCCAGCAGCTTGGACGGGAGGAGGTCCTACGAGCAGTACTTC. This chain links TRBV5-1 with TRBJ2-7; 7 bases match TRBD2. J was trimmed by 1 base and V by 0 bases; bases with no gene match: 4. Germline V gene lookup returns CDR1 SGHRS and CDR2 YFSETQ. The CDR3 has 15 amino acids.

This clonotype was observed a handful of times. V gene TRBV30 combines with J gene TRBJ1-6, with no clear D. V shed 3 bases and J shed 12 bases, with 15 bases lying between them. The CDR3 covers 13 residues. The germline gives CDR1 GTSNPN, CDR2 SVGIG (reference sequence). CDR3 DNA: TGTGCCTGGAGCTTCCAGCCCAATGAACCCCTCCACTTT. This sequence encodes CAWSFQPNEPLHF.

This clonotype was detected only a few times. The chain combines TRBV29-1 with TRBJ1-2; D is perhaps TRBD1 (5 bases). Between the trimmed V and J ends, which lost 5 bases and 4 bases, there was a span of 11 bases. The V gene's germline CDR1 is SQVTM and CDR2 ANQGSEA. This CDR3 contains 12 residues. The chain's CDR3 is CSVRDRTYGYTF. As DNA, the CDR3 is TGCAGCGTTCGGGACCGGACCTATGGCTACACCTTC.

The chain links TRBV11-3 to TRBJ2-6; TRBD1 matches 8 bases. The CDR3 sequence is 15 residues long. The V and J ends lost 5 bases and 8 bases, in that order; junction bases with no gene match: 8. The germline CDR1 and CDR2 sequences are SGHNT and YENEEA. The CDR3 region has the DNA TGTGCCAGCAGCACGCGGACAGGGAACACCAACGTCCTGACTTTC. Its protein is CASSTRTGNTNVLTF.

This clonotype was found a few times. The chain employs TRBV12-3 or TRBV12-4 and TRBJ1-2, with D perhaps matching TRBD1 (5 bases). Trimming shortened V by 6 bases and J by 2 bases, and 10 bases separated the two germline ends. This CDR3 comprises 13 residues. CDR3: CASSSAGNYGYTF. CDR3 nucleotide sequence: TGTGCCAGCAGCTCCGCAGGGAACTATGGCTACACCTTC.